This paragraph covers one T cell receptor (beta chain) sequence. This clone has just a few counts. Which antigen it targets is not known. Base qualities were left out, and no much larger clone turns up one base away. The CDR3 starts with the cysteine, ends with the phenylalanine, and has 14 residues. The DNA shown is the 42-base CDR3, in frame from base 1. As encoded in the germline V gene, CDR1 is LGHNA while CDR2 is YNFKEQ. The V and J ends are trimmed by 1 base and 8 bases, leaving 14 bases between them. The data were obtained in a study of follicular helper T cells after annual influenza vaccination (dated by TCRdb to the late 2010s). General notes on the study: After each seasonal influenza vaccination, blood samples were collected on days 0, 7 and 28. The 2013-2014 samples were cryopreserved, while the 2015 samples were processed right after collection. To study recall of cTfh clones, some subjects were followed across successive annual vaccinations spanning the 2013-2014, 2014-2015 and 2015-2016 seasons. Six subjects had multi-year samples: four covered two vaccination seasons and two covered three seasons. One week after vaccination, a second recruited cohort of about eleven subjects (Table S1) displayed a similar ICOS+CD38+ cTfh response.

The time point label, read with the paper, signifies: 2015-2016 season, pre-vaccination. Adults were given seasonal inactivated influenza vaccine (Fluvarix), and sorted blood CD4 subsets were followed by TCRB sequencing before and after vaccination. Subjects were considered eligible if community-dwelling and if influenza vaccine had not been received in the prior 6 months. Influenza vaccine contraindications, substance abuse, HIV/AIDS, active malignancy, immunomodulatory medication and active illness such as respiratory infection were included among the exclusion criteria. Per time point, between roughly 35 and 110 mL of blood was sampled. Circulating Tfh were defined as non-naive CD4+CXCR5+PD-1+ cells and sorted into ICOS+CD38+ and ICOS-CD38- fractions. Ficoll-Paque PLUS or SepMate separation was used to isolate PBMC. Before DNA extraction, cell subsets were sorted from PBMC on a BD FACS Aria. Here is what the overall study found, with its caveats: Rare clonotypes could not be sampled because productive TCRB sequences were recovered from only roughly 9-20% of the analyzed cells. Day 7 ICOS+CD38+ clones were most often found later in ICOS-CD38- cTfh, suggesting that subset may serve as a memory reservoir. ICOS+CD38+ cTfh clonality correlated with the frequency of that population, and its change correlated with the change in circulating plasmablast frequency. A recurrent oligoclonal ICOS+CD38+ cTfh response containing tetramer and AIM influenza-specific clonotypes was recalled by successive annual vaccinations.

The method was the immunoSEQ multiplex PCR assay. Adaptive Biotechnologies handled the TCRB amplification, library preparation, sequencing and preliminary bioinformatics at Survey level resolution. For TCRB sequencing, genomic DNA from the sorted cTfh populations was amplified by multiplex PCR. The paper's data handling went like this. In R, clonality was calculated as 1 minus the normalized Shannon entropy, and the Gini index was computed using the R package ineq. To get the overlap score, the summed counts of shared sequences were divided by the total counts of all sequences in both of the compared samples. Shared-clonotype significance used Fisher's exact test assuming a theoretical repertoire of 10^7 TCRB sequences. TCRdb took over this immuneACCESS table, retaining in-frame rearrangements with V and J assigned. Such tables are incomplete; in checked studies, under half of the missing clones stem from an unresolved V gene, and the remainder is unexplained. For V, J and clone size, that table is used; D and trimming come from the DNA. The sample table lists several thousand clones, about four fifths of them with a count of one. Under 2.5% of the sample is in the top ten clones.

The chain is encoded by TRBV4-2 joined to TRBJ1-2, with a tentative D gene TRBD1 over 5 matching bases. The input for sequencing was CXCR5+ CD38- circulating T follicular helper cells from blood, taken on the day of influenza vaccination. The meaning of the sample's cell subset or site label: circulating Tfh, non-naive CD4+CXCR5+PD-1+ (ICOS+CD38+ or ICOS-CD38-). This TCR came from an adult who received the influenza vaccine. Here the CDR3 is given as CASSQAGQGAGYTF. At the DNA level, the sequence is TGTGCCAGCAGCCAAGCCGGGCAGGGCGCGGGCTACACCTTC.